This TCR beta chain emerged from a study of T cell responses to AZD1222 COVID-19 vaccine (dated by TCRdb to the early 2020s). For the study in its entirety: Because spike-specific TCR depth and breadth did not differ between the two schedules, AZD1222 recipients who got a second dose at roughly 4 weeks were pooled with those who got a second dose at roughly 12 weeks. A total of under 250 trial participants underwent TCR sequencing, of whom around 210 had received two doses of AZD1222 and 26 had received two doses of the MenACWY control vaccine. Trial participants were enrolled by age into subgroups of 18-55, 56-69 and 70-plus years, and about 150, 27 and 61 TCR-sequenced participants, respectively, were included in these subgroups. Broad study findings and their caveats: Conclusions about previously exposed vaccinees are limited because only a handful of AZD1222 recipients were SARS-CoV-2 seropositive at baseline. The 56-69-year group was small, and its depth increase did not reach significance, likely because of low power. Most participants were white British and females outnumbered males, and the authors suggested that clonal diversity may have been underestimated. The vaccine-associated CD4 TCRs covered the entire spike protein, and the dominant responses fell in regions 160-218 and 743-854. Epitopes outside the regions mutated in the B.1.351 and B.1.1.7 variants were reportedly recognized by nearly half of the unique spike-specific TCRs. After two AZD1222 doses, both the breadth and the depth of spike-specific TCRs were significantly higher than at day 0 and than in MenACWY recipients. Because no day 14 peak-response samples were available, repertoires were characterized only after the peak T cell response.

Read against the paper, the sample's time point label means: baseline before first vaccination. Vaccinee samples were obtained from the UK trials COV001 and COV002, which included a single-blind randomized controlled phase 2/3 trial of AZD1222 (ChAdOx1 nCoV-19) in healthy adults. Trial participant PBMC samples were collected at day 0 and day 28 after the second dose for TCRbeta chain sequencing. Spanning cysteine to phenylalanine, the CDR3 consists of 15 amino acids. Kept here is only the CDR3 DNA, which spans 45 bases and is read in frame from base 1. CDR1 and CDR2 (KGHDR, SFDVKD) derive from the germline V gene. The junction carries 19 bases between V and J, which are trimmed by 9 bases and 5 bases respectively. Comments on this clone: The clone's antigen remains unknown. No much larger clonotype is one base removed from it; base qualities were not supplied.

The CDR3 regions of human TCRbeta chains were analyzed by immunosequencing. The authors processed their data as follows. Repertoire TCRs were matched against a reference library of SARS-CoV-2-specific TCRs generated with the MIRA antigen-specificity platform. Breadth was defined as the fraction of unique TCRs that were SARS-CoV-2-associated. Depth was defined as the fraction of total T cells that were SARS-CoV-2-associated. Using the MIRA data, each spike-specific TCR was mapped to the spike region that the TCR reacts to and placed in a CD4 or CD8 class. Log10-transformed breadth and depth values were compared by one-way ANOVA with Sidak's multiple comparisons tests. This is the immuneACCESS table as TCRdb keeps it, with only in-frame sequences that have V and J called. A part of the clones is gone; compared with another copy, unresolved V genes explain less than half, and the rest is unexplained. D and trimming come from the DNA, and the V and J calls and clone size come from that table. Here the sample has fewer than 130,000 clones; roughly 87% occur a single time. Around 3% of the sample rests with the top ten.

The rearrangement combines TRBV24-1 with TRBJ2-1, with TRBD1 perhaps the D gene, on 5 matching bases. The receptor was derived from an adult in good health. The specimen comprised peripheral blood, sampled on day 0 of AZD1222 vaccination. The CDR3 in this case is CATFVGAGWDNEQFF. The sequenced DNA: TGTGCCACCTTCGTAGGGGCAGGGTGGGACAATGAGCAGTTCTTC.